The 25 T cell receptor beta chains in this list originate from one sample, sequenced in a study of T cell repertoires in cytomegalovirus infection. TCRdb itself ran the reads through MiXCR, one entry per CDR3 protein. This sample carries nearly 650,000 distinct CDR3 sequences, approximately 25% of them seen once, and the ten largest clones take under 8.5%. The sequencing input was CD8+ T cells from PBMCs. These receptors came from a human donor in good health (CMV status not recorded). Some clones in this sample may be carry-over from other donors' samples.

There are a few counts of this clonotype. The V call is TRBV6-2 or TRBV6-3, the J call TRBJ1-1; D not certain. Trimming left V 10 bases short and J 2 bases short, with 20 bases between. CDR1 is MNHEY and CDR2 is SVGEGT in the germline V gene. CDR3 length: 15 amino acids. The CDR3 region is CATVYFGRANTEAFF. In DNA, the CDR3 is TGTGCCACCGTATACTTTGGGCGGGCCAACACTGAAGCTTTCTTT.

This clonotype was observed many times. V and J are TRBV28 and TRBJ2-1; TRBD2 matches at 10 bases. In germline, CDR1 is MDHEN, CDR2 SYDVKM. This CDR3 contains 16 residues. Trimming removed 3 bases from V and 1 base from J; junction bases left unmatched: 3. The CDR3 DNA reads as TGTGCCAGCAGTTTGGTAGCGGGGGGTTCCTACAATGAGCAGTTCTTC. Translation: CASSLVAGGSYNEQFF.

The rearrangement links TRBV14 to TRBJ2-2, with D possibly being TRBD1 (6 bases). With 5 bases removed from V and 6 bases from J, the gap between germline ends came to 16 bases. Germline V gives CDR1 SGHDN, CDR2 FVKESK. This CDR3 is built from 15 residues. The CDR3 DNA sequence: TGTGCCAGCAGCTTCTGGGGGCGCCGTGCCGGGGAGCTGTTTTTT. Amino acids: CASSFWGRRAGELFF. Complete variable domain (other parts from reference TRBV14 and TRBJ2-2): EAGVTQFPSHSVIEKGQTVTLRCDPISGHDNLYWYRRVMGKEIKFLLHFVKESKQDESGMPNNRFLAERTGGTYSTLKVQPAELEDSGVYFCASSFWGRRAGELFFGEGSRLTVL.

This clonotype was seen more than once but under ten times. The gene calls are TRBV20-1 and TRBJ2-3; either TRBD1 or TRBD2 may fit D (6 bases each). Trimming took off 3 bases at V and 0 bases at J, with 16 bases between the two ends. In germline, CDR1 is DFQATT, CDR2 SNEGSKA (reference sequence). This CDR3 region has 16 residues. The CDR3 DNA reads TGCAGTGCTAGGGAGCGAGGAGGGGGGAGCACAGATACGCAGTATTTT. Translating it yields CSARERGGGSTDTQYF.

The genes are TRBV28 and TRBJ1-2; D unclear. The CDR3 covers 15 residues. Trimming pared 4 bases from V and 1 base from J, leaving 13 bases between. Germline V lookup: CDR1 MDHEN, CDR2 SYDVKM. In DNA form, the CDR3 reads TGTGCCAGCAGTTCTTACCCTAAGCTTAACTATGGCTACACCTTC. This gives the protein CASSSYPKLNYGYTF.

The table lists this clonotype with a few counts. V and J are TRBV28 and TRBJ2-1; no clear D gene. Germline V CDR1 and CDR2: MDHEN, SYDVKM. The CDR3 has 11 residues. V lost 8 bases, J lost 8 bases, and 10 bases lay in between. This CDR3 reads CASGWVHEQFF. The CDR3 DNA is TGTGCCAGCGGATGGGTGCATGAGCAGTTCTTC.

This clonotype was seen ten or more times. The chain carries TRBV12-3 or TRBV12-4 and TRBJ2-1, with a weak D call TRBD2 (7 bases). V lost 9 bases, J lost 5 bases, and 14 bases lay in between. This CDR3 contains 13 residues. CDR3 nucleotide sequence: TGTGCCAGTGAGGGGGACTATGACAATGAGCAGTTCTTC. This translates into CASEGDYDNEQFF.

This chain uses TRBV4-2 with TRBJ1-2, with TRBD1 matching over 8 bases. Germline V CDR1 and CDR2: LGHNA, YNFKEQ. There are 18 residues in the CDR3. The V gene end was trimmed by 0 bases and the J gene end by 6 bases; junction bases not matched to a gene: 15. The chain's CDR3 is CASSQDDRGYVTPDGYTF. The CDR3 DNA is TGTGCCAGCAGCCAAGATGACAGGGGATATGTGACTCCTGATGGCTACACCTTC.

This clonotype was counted only a few times. The rearrangement uses TRBV15 and TRBJ2-1; 7 bases match TRBD1. Germline V gives CDR1 LNHNV, CDR2 YYDKDF (reference sequence). The CDR3 is made up of 12 amino acids. V trimming: 8 bases; J trimming: 5 bases; junction bases outside the gene matches: 3. Here the CDR3 DNA reads TGTGCCACCCTTACAGGGGACAATGAGCAGTTCTTC. This sequence encodes CATLTGDNEQFF.

The V and J genes are TRBV5-5 and TRBJ1-2, with 7 bases fitting TRBD1. With 7 bases clipped from V and 3 bases from J, the junction kept 9 bases outside the gene matches. Germline lookup yields CDR1 SGHKS and CDR2 YYEKEE (reference sequence). There are 14 residues in the CDR3. The CDR3 DNA is TGTGCCAGCGGAAAAGCAGGGGGGGACTATGGCTACACCTTC. It specifies CASGKAGGDYGYTF.

This clonotype came up a few times. In nucleotides, the CDR3 is TGTGCCAGCAGTTTGGTCACGACAGGGGGCGCGATTAACACTGAAGCTTTCTTT. Its protein product is CASSLVTTGGAINTEAFF. The chain recombines TRBV28 with TRBJ1-1, with 10 bases lining up with TRBD1. V shed 3 bases, J shed 2 bases, and the junction held 12 bases outside the gene matches. The CDR3 totals 18 residues. CDR1 MDHEN and CDR2 SYDVKM come from the germline V gene.

This clonotype was picked up many times. The chain combines TRBV7-9 with TRBJ2-2; D gene ambiguous. Trimming cost V 2 bases and J 4 bases, with 14 bases left between them. The germline V gene encodes CDR1 SEHNR and CDR2 FQNEAQ (reference sequence). This CDR3 is 16 amino acids long. The CDR3 DNA sequence: TGTGCCAGCAGCTTATTAAACGGAAAGGCCACCGGGGAGCTGTTTTTT. The encoded protein is CASSLLNGKATGELFF.

Comments on this clonotype: Its ends do not fully match the called genes, so a read error is possible. The chain carries TRBV7-9 and TRBJ2-5, with D perhaps TRBD1 or TRBD2 (5 bases each). This CDR3 is 14 amino acids long. Germline V gene lookup returns CDR1 SEHNR and CDR2 FQNEAQ (reference sequence). CDR3 sequence: CASSPKDTDGTRYF. CDR3 sequence (DNA): TGTGCCAGCAGCCCGAAAGATACCGATGGGACCCGGTACTTC.

The chain links TRBV6-2 or TRBV6-3 to TRBJ2-5; either TRBD1 or TRBD2 may fit D (6 bases each). V gave up 5 bases and J gave up 5 bases, with 18 bases separating them. This CDR3 is built from 15 residues. Germline loops: CDR1 MNHEY, CDR2 SVGEGT. CDR3 sequence reads: CASSDREGGRETQYF. The DNA of the CDR3 is TGTGCCAGCAGTGACCGCGAGGGGGGACGGGAGACCCAGTACTTC.

The chain links TRBV15 to TRBJ2-5; TRBD2 matches 8 bases. Germline CDR1 and CDR2: LNHNV and YYDKDF (reference sequence). J was trimmed by 0 bases and V by 6 bases; bases with no gene match: 6. The length of the CDR3 is 15 residues. CDR3 residues: CATRRSGDNQETQYF. DNA for the CDR3: TGTGCCACCAGACGTAGCGGGGACAACCAAGAGACCCAGTACTTC.

The chain recombines TRBV6-2 or TRBV6-3 with TRBJ2-3; 9 nucleotides match TRBD2. CDR3 length: 13 amino acids. CDR1 and CDR2 (germline): MNHEY, SVGEGT. Germline trimming cut 8 bases from V and 4 bases from J; bases unmatched to any gene: 4. The CDR3 reads CASHSGGADTQYF. The CDR3, as DNA: TGTGCCAGCCATAGCGGGGGTGCAGATACGCAGTATTTT.

This sequence joins TRBV13 and TRBJ1-1; maybe TRBD1 (5 bases). CDR1 is PRHDT, CDR2 FYEKMQ, per germline (reference sequence). CDR3 length equals 14 residues. The ends were cut back, 6 bases at V and 3 bases at J, with 14 bases in the middle. CDR3 sequence (DNA): TGTGCCAGCAGTCCTCAGGGCGGTTACACTGAAGCTTTCTTT. Its translation is CASSPQGGYTEAFF.

Only a few counts were recorded for this clonotype. This chain uses TRBV29-1 with TRBJ2-1; D is uncertain. V lost 4 bases to trimming and J lost 0 bases, with 16 bases between them. Germline loops: CDR1 SQVTM, CDR2 ANQGSEA. This CDR3 region has 16 residues. Here the CDR3 reads CSVGGHPKSSYNEQFF. CDR3 bases: TGCAGCGTTGGGGGTCATCCTAAGAGCTCCTACAATGAGCAGTTCTTC.

With respect to this clonotype: Possible read error: a much larger clone is one base away. The chain couples TRBV7-2 to TRBJ2-7, with D possibly being TRBD1 or TRBD2 (6 bases each). Germline-derived CDR1 and CDR2 are SGHTA and FQGNSA. This CDR3 is 14 amino acids long. The CDR3 reads CASSSTGASYVQYF. As DNA, the CDR3 is TGTGCCAGCAGCTCGACGGGGGCCTCCTACGTGCAGTACTTC. Combining the CDR3 with reference TRBV7-2 and TRBJ2-7 gives the whole variable domain GAGVSQSPSNKVTEKGKDVELRCDPISGHTALYWYRQSLGQGLEFLIYFQGNSAPDKSGLPSDRFSAERTGGSVSTLTIQRTQQEDSAVYLCASSSTGASYVQYFGPGTRLTVT.

The chain joins TRBV19 to TRBJ1-2; D is uncertain. The V end was cut by 7 bases, the J end by 3 bases, with 12 bases between. Germline CDR1 is LNHDA and CDR2 is SQIVND (reference sequence). The CDR3 spans 13 residues. The chain's CDR3 is CASNEGPYYGYTF. The CDR3 DNA follows: TGTGCCAGTAATGAAGGACCGTACTATGGCTACACCTTC.

The rearrangement uses TRBV7-2 and TRBJ2-4; D is perhaps TRBD2 (7 bases). This CDR3 is 16 amino acids long. Trimming shortened V by 4 bases and J by 1 base, and 14 bases separated the two germline ends. Per the germline V gene, CDR1 is SGHTA and CDR2 is FQGNSA. The CDR3 reads CASSSGAGDAKNIQYF. As DNA, the CDR3 is TGTGCCAGCAGCTCGGGGGCGGGGGATGCCAAAAACATTCAGTACTTC.

This chain links TRBV24-1 with TRBJ2-1, with 8 bases identical to TRBD2. The CDR3 sequence is 16 residues long. Germline CDR1 and CDR2: KGHDR and SFDVKD. The trim removed 3 bases at V and 0 bases at J, leaving 3 bases unmatched. The chain's CDR3 is CATSDAGGPSYNEQFF. The CDR3 DNA is TGTGCCACCAGTGATGCGGGGGGCCCCTCCTACAATGAGCAGTTCTTC.

V usage is TRBV2 and J usage is TRBJ2-7; TRBD1 might be the D (6 bases). V was cut by 4 bases and J by 2 bases, with 12 bases left in between. Looked up from germline, CDR1 is SNHLY and CDR2 is FYNNEI. This CDR3 has 14 residues. DNA of the CDR3: TGTGCCAGCAGTGGGACAGAAGGTACCTACGAGCAGTACTTC. It specifies CASSGTEGTYEQYF.

This sequence joins TRBV6-6 and TRBJ2-7; 7 positions agree with TRBD2. The CDR3 is 12 residues long. The V segment lost 6 bases and the J segment 5 bases; nucleotides outside the gene matches: 4. CDR1 MNHNY and CDR2 SVGAGI come from the germline V gene (reference sequence). The CDR3 loop is CASRWTRDEQYV. CDR3 nucleotide sequence: TGTGCCAGCAGGTGGACTAGGGACGAGCAGTACGTC.

This clonotype was seen at least ten times. J is TRBJ2-3 and V is TRBV7-2; 8 bases match TRBD2. This CDR3 contains 17 residues. Per the germline V gene, CDR1 is SGHTA and CDR2 is FQGNSA. V was pared by 5 bases and J by 7 bases, with 17 bases of the junction left unmatched. The CDR3 is CASSKPLGLAPSYTQYF. The CDR3 region has the DNA TGTGCCAGCAGCAAACCCCTTGGACTAGCACCCTCGTATACGCAGTATTTT.